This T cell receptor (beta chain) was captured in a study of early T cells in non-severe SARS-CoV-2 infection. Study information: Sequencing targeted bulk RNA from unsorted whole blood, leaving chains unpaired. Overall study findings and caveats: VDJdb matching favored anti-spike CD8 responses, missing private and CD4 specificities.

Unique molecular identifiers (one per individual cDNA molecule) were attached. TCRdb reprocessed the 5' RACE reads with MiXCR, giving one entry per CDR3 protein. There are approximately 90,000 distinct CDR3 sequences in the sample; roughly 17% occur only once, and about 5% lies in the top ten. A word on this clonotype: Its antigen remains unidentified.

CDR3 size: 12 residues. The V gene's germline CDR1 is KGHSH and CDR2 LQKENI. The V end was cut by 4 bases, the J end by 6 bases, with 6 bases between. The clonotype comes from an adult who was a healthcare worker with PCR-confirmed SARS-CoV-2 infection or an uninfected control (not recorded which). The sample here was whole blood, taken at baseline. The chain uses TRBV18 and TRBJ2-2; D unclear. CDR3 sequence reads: CASSRMSGELFF. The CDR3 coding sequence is TGTGCCAGCTCACGGATGTCCGGGGAGCTGTTTTTT.